Listed below are T cell receptor beta chains from one sample, sequenced in a study of cytomegalovirus exposure and HLA in healthy donors. Produced via immunoSEQ multiplex PCR; TCRdb's table is partial and in-frame only. There are around 180,000 clones in the sample; approximately 81% occur only once, and roughly 2.3% lies in the top ten. The material sequenced was PBMCs. The source is a male donor in good health and CMV-seronegative. Each CDR3 is given with its conserved first and last residue. A D gene is named only where the DNA matches it firmly.

CDR3aa	d_gene	v_gene
CASSYAGGPTDTQYF	TRBD2	TRBV6-5
CSVDGTGGEWTEAFF	TRBD1	TRBV29-1
CASSLPGTGVYEQYF	TRBD1	TRBV7-2
CSVRQGASEKLFF	TRBD1	TRBV29-1
CASSSGSGGEKLFF	.	TRBV25-1
CASSPQGPPSYEQYF	TRBD1	TRBV7-8
CASSPLAGGTYEQYF	TRBD2	TRBV6-6
CASSPGQGAEEKLFF	TRBD1	TRBV7-9
CASSLYGEHGQETQYF	.	TRBV28
CASSGRSPLSEQFF	.	TRBV7-6
CASSQDFGVENEQYF	.	TRBV4-3
CASREAGISSYEQYF	.	TRBV19
CASSATSGSSNEQFF	TRBD2	TRBV4-2
CASSLEGDPGEKLFF	.	TRBV11-2
CASSPNLGGYTF	.	TRBV7-2
CASSVSGRNTGELFF	TRBD2	TRBV9
CASSFQTVDEKLFF	.	TRBV5-6
CASSQGAGGNNYGYTF	TRBD1	TRBV4-3
CASSSGKGGTDTQYF	.	TRBV28
CSVLVLQGAGANVLTF	TRBD1	TRBV29-1
CASSSTGNYEQYF	.	TRBV5-4
CASSQGRGLNYGYPF	TRBD1	TRBV4-1
CASSHRAGQAQETQYF	.	TRBV27
CASSPRTGRDELFF	TRBD1	TRBV19
CASSEAPRGGAGDEKLFF	.	TRBV6-1